This record covers a single T cell receptor beta chain. Germline V gives CDR1 DFQATT, CDR2 SNEGSKA (reference sequence). V lost 6 bases and J lost 5; bases outside the gene matches: 8. There are 14 residues in the CDR3. This entry comes from a study of identical twins. TCRdb reanalysed the 5' RACE reads using MiXCR and keeps one entry per CDR3 protein. In the table there are 400,000 to 550,000 distinct CDR3 sequences, 14% of which are singletons. The donors were all healthy and Caucasian. The sample was also linked to a second study, of yellow fever vaccine responses in identical twins.

This clonotype originated in a woman aged 18-35 years in good health. V is TRBV20-1 and J is TRBJ1-5, with TRBD1 identical over 9 bases. The sample consisted of CD4+ T cells sorted from blood. In nucleotides, the CDR3 is TGCAGTGCAGAAGACAGGGGGAGGTATCAGCCCCAGCATTTT. Its protein is CSAEDRGRYQPQHF.